This T cell receptor beta chain was captured by sequencing in a study of T cell repertoires in cytomegalovirus infection. Whole-study findings and limits: It was HLA-C-restricted CMV-specific TCR beta clonotypes that dominated the response ex vivo.

There are 13 residues in the CDR3. Trimming cost V 5 bases and J 4 bases, with 11 bases left between them. CDR1 is MNHEY, CDR2 SMNVEV, per germline (reference sequence). A note on this clonotype: What it recognizes is unknown.

TCRdb reprocessed the reads with MiXCR, giving one entry per CDR3 protein. The sample has about 57,000 distinct CDR3 sequences, over 20% seen once. The source material was CD8+ T cells from cultured PBMCs, sampled from culture after CMV antigen stimulation. This TCR came from a human donor in good health (CMV status not recorded). Some clones in this sample may be carry-over from other donors' samples. The chain couples TRBV27 to TRBJ2-5; tentative D call: TRBD1 (5 bases). CDR3 sequence (DNA): TGTGCCAGCAGTCTTCTGGGGCGAGAGACCCAGTACTTC. It translates to CASSLLGRETQYF.